The 7 T cell receptor beta chains listed next were all sequenced from one sample in a study of T-cell memory formation after mild COVID-19. TCRdb reprocessed the 5' RACE reads with MiXCR, giving one entry per CDR3 protein. This repertoire shows approximately 210,000 distinct CDR3 sequences, approximately 20% found once; its top ten account for roughly 2.3%. The sample consisted of PBMCs or a T cell subset sorted from them (not recorded which). Receptor source: an adult woman who had mild COVID-19 (a few samples of this study predate the infection). Cell type and time point are not known.

This clonotype was picked up many times. The chain's CDR3 is CASSQGLDTEAFF. CDR3 DNA sequence: TGCGCCAGCAGCCAGGGGCTGGACACTGAAGCTTTCTTT. This chain joins TRBV4-1 and TRBJ1-1; a weak D match, TRBD1 (5 bases). CDR3 length equals 13 residues. V lost 3 bases and J 3 bases, leaving 8 bases between the germline ends. CDR1 is MGHRA and CDR2 is YSYEKL in the germline V gene.

The chain recombines TRBV5-6 with TRBJ1-1, with no clear D. Trimming pared 2 bases from V and 4 bases from J, leaving 12 bases between. Germline V gene sequence: CDR1 SGHDT, CDR2 YYEEEE. This CDR3 has 14 amino acids. CDR3 sequence (DNA): TGTGCCAGCAGCTTTGGGGTTTGGGGCACTGAAGCTTTCTTT. Amino acids: CASSFGVWGTEAFF. Combining the CDR3 with reference TRBV5-6 and TRBJ1-1 gives the whole variable domain DAGVTQSPTHLIKTRGQQVTLRCSPKSGHDTVSWYQQALGQGPQFIFQYYEEEERQRGNFPDRFSGHQFPNYSSELNVNALLLGDSALYLCASSFGVWGTEAFFGQGTRLTVV.

The sample holds a few counts of this clonotype. The chain carries TRBV30 and TRBJ2-3, with 7 nucleotides matching TRBD1. The trim removed 3 bases at V and 0 bases at J, leaving 3 bases unmatched. The CDR3 is made up of 14 amino acids. The germline V gene has CDR1 GTSNPN and CDR2 SVGIG (reference sequence). Here the CDR3 DNA reads TGTGCCTGGAGGATACAGGGGAGCACAGATACGCAGTATTTT. Translating gives CAWRIQGSTDTQYF.

CDR3 loop: CASSATGGRMSEAFF. In DNA form, the CDR3 reads TGTGCCAGCAGTGCGACAGGGGGTAGAATGTCTGAAGCTTTCTTT. V and J are TRBV27 and TRBJ1-1; 9 bases are a match to TRBD1. Per the germline V gene, CDR1 is MNHEY and CDR2 is SMNVEV (reference sequence). The CDR3 covers 15 residues. Losses at the gene ends were 5 bases for V and 6 bases for J; bases not matched to a gene: 10.

The chain employs TRBV4-1 and TRBJ1-1; D unresolved. CDR3 size: 15 residues. Germline V gene sequence: CDR1 MGHRA, CDR2 YSYEKL. The V gene lost 6 bases and the J gene lost 5 bases, with 19 bases spanning the gap. The CDR3 nucleotides are TGCGCCAGCAGTAGGGCGACCCGCTCGGGGACTGAAGCTTTCTTT. Its translation: CASSRATRSGTEAFF.

This clonotype was seen many times. The J gene is TRBJ2-1, the V gene TRBV5-1; 8 bases are shared with TRBD2. The CDR3 totals 17 residues. Per the germline V gene, CDR1 is SGHRS and CDR2 is YFSETQ. With 0 bases clipped from V and 1 base from J, the junction kept 6 bases outside the gene matches. CDR3 in DNA: TGCGCCAGCAGCTTGGCGAGCGGGAGTCCTTCCTACAATGAGCAGTTCTTC. Encoded protein: CASSLASGSPSYNEQFF.

This clonotype was seen a handful of times. The gene calls are TRBV2 and TRBJ2-3, with 11 bases aligning to TRBD2. From germline, CDR1 is SNHLY and CDR2 FYNNEI. This CDR3 spans 14 amino acids. With V trimmed by 8 bases and J by 8 bases, 9 bases remained unmatched. CDR3 region: CASLGLAATGTQYF. CDR3 DNA: TGTGCCAGCTTGGGACTAGCGGCGACCGGTACGCAGTATTTT.